A single sample is the source of the 2 T cell receptor beta chains below, sequenced in a study of T-cell reconstitution after alpha-beta-depleted transplantation in children. It was with unique molecular identifiers that the TCRbeta library was prepared. TCRdb analysed the PCR reads with MiXCR anew, one entry per CDR3 protein. The data contain 200,000 to 300,000 distinct CDR3 sequences, more than 10% of them singletons. Sequenced material: PBMCs from the stem cell graft donor, taken from the stem cell graft. These receptors were taken from a human donor who donated a stem cell graft to a child with acute lymphoblastic leukemia.

This clonotype was seen at least ten times. V gene TRBV18 combines with J gene TRBJ1-1; no clear D gene. Trimming left V 1 base short and J 1 base short, with 7 bases between. Germline values: CDR1 KGHSH, CDR2 LQKENI. CDR3 length equals 14 residues. CDR3 loop: CASSPRIGNTEAFF. The CDR3, as DNA: TGTGCCAGCTCACCACGTATAGGGAACACTGAAGCTTTCTTT.

As regards this clonotype: The junction shows a germline mismatch at one end, possibly a read error. The chain links TRBV7-9 to TRBJ2-3; D may be TRBD1 (6 bases). CDR1 is SEHNR, CDR2 FQNEAQ, per germline (reference sequence). CDR3 size: 12 residues. The CDR3: CVARTDTDTQYF. The CDR3 bases are TGTGTGGCCCGGACAGATACAGATACGCAGTATTTC.